The 21 T cell receptor beta chains below come from one sample, sequenced in a study of identical twins. TCRdb analysed the 5' RACE reads with MiXCR anew, one entry per CDR3 protein. The table includes 450,000 to 600,000 distinct CDR3 sequences, more than 20% detected once. These data are also associated with another study on yellow fever vaccine responses in identical twins.

The material sequenced was CD4+ T cells sorted from blood. The receptors here all came from a woman under 30 in good health.

This sequence joins TRBV20-1 and TRBJ2-7, with a weak D call TRBD2 (6 bases). In germline, CDR1 is DFQATT, CDR2 SNEGSKA (reference sequence). The CDR3 has 13 residues. Trimming removed 3 bases at V and 0 bases at J, with 9 bases between. The CDR3 region has the DNA TGCAGTGCTAGCGGGGGTAGCTCCTACGAGCAGTACGTC. It specifies CSASGGSSYEQYV.

CDR3 bases: TGTGCCAGCAGCCAAGATGTGGGCATATACAATGAGCAGTTCTTC. Amino acid sequence: CASSQDVGIYNEQFF. This rearrangement joins TRBV3-1 to TRBJ2-1; D is unclear. This CDR3 comprises 15 residues. The ends were cut back, 0 bases at V and 4 bases at J, with 10 bases in the middle. Germline-derived CDR1 and CDR2 are LGHDT and YNNKEL (reference sequence).

This clonotype was seen only a few times. The chain recombines TRBV4-1 with TRBJ2-2; 7 bases line up with TRBD1. This CDR3 spans 16 amino acids. Germline loops: CDR1 MGHRA, CDR2 YSYEKL. The V and J ends lost 3 bases and 0 bases, in that order; junction bases with no gene match: 4. Here the CDR3 DNA reads TGCGCCAGCAGCCAGGGGACAGTAACGAACACCGGGGAGCTGTTTTTT. It is translated as CASSQGTVTNTGELFF.

The V call is TRBV18, the J call TRBJ2-7; maybe TRBD1 (5 bases). CDR3 size: 15 residues. Between the trimmed V and J ends, which lost 0 bases and 3 bases, there was a span of 12 bases. Looked up from germline, CDR1 is KGHSH and CDR2 is LQKENI. Here the CDR3 DNA reads TGTGCCAGCTCACCACCCGGGCAGGGATACTACGAGCAGTACTTC. This sequence encodes CASSPPGQGYYEQYF.

The V and J genes are TRBV12-3 or TRBV12-4 and TRBJ2-1; 7 bases are a match to TRBD1. There are 15 residues in the CDR3. V was pared by 5 bases and J by 8 bases, with 12 bases of the junction left unmatched. The CDR3 protein is CASSENRDRRDEQFF. CDR3 bases: TGTGCCAGCAGTGAAAACCGGGACAGAAGGGATGAGCAGTTCTTC.

This clonotype turned up a few times. The rearrangement links TRBV20-1 to TRBJ1-5; D is unresolved. Germline-derived CDR1 and CDR2 are DFQATT and SNEGSKA (reference sequence). V was trimmed by 6 bases and J by 5 bases, leaving 11 bases between them. This CDR3 contains 12 residues. CDR3: CSARWYDQPQHF. The CDR3 DNA follows: TGCAGTGCGAGGTGGTACGATCAGCCCCAGCATTTT.

This clonotype was recorded many times. Since no conserved phenylalanine or tryptophan closes the CDR3, a read error is the likely cause. No DNA is shown, since the ends of the CDR3 on it are uncertain; the CDR3 is the one TCRdb lists. The gene calls are TRBV11-2 and TRBJ2-7. Inclusive of both ends, the CDR3 amounts to 11 amino acids. Germline CDR1 and CDR2: SGHAT and FQNNGV. CDR3 residues: CASSLQRSIHL.

The chain recombines TRBV5-1 with TRBJ2-1; 10 positions match TRBD2. Germline V gene lookup returns CDR1 SGHRS and CDR2 YFSETQ. The J segment lost 8 bases and the V segment lost 0 bases, leaving 5 bases of the junction unmatched. CDR3 size: 15 residues. Here the CDR3 reads CASSLEPSGSYEQFF. The CDR3 DNA reads as TGCGCCAGCAGCTTGGAGCCTAGCGGGAGCTATGAGCAGTTCTTC.

This clonotype was seen a few times. The chain employs TRBV6-1 and TRBJ2-1; D not certain. V lost 7 bases, J lost 0 bases, and 16 bases lay in between. Germline-derived CDR1 and CDR2 are MNHNS and SASEGT. The CDR3 has 16 amino acids. The CDR3, as DNA: TGTGCCAGCAACCGAGGCGTGGGATCCTCCTACAATGAGCAGTTCTTC. It specifies CASNRGVGSSYNEQFF.

The V call is TRBV6-1, the J call TRBJ1-2; TRBD1 aligns across 10 bases. The CDR3 loop spans 15 amino acids. J lost 9 bases, V lost 6 bases, and 13 bases had no gene match. Germline CDR1 is MNHNS and CDR2 is SASEGT. The CDR3 DNA sequence: TGTGCCAGCAGCAAGAGTCCCGGGACAGGGGCCAGCTACACCTTC. It codes for CASSKSPGTGASYTF.

The J gene is TRBJ2-1, the V gene TRBV18; a weak D match, TRBD2 (5 bases). This CDR3 spans 15 amino acids. Germline V gene data show CDR1 as KGHSH and CDR2 as LQKENI. The germline V and J ends were trimmed by 6 bases and 5 bases, with 17 bases remaining between them. The CDR3 nucleotides read TGTGCCAGCTCTCCCGCCGGAGCGGCTAACAATGAGCAGTTCTTC. This codes for CASSPAGAANNEQFF.

The chain links TRBV5-1 to TRBJ1-4; D uncertain. The CDR3 spans 14 residues. Per germline, CDR1 SGHRS and CDR2 YFSETQ. Trimming stripped 5 bases from V and 6 bases from J, with 14 bases between. The CDR3 here is CASRLRPVDEKLFF. In DNA form, the CDR3 reads TGCGCCAGCAGGTTGAGGCCAGTGGATGAAAAACTGTTTTTT.

CDR3 coding DNA: TGCAGTGCGGAGGGACAGGGGGCGGAGAGCTCCTACAATGAGCAGTTCTTC. Its protein product is CSAEGQGAESSYNEQFF. V usage is TRBV20-1 and J usage is TRBJ2-1; 12 bases fit TRBD1. The germline V gene has CDR1 DFQATT and CDR2 SNEGSKA (reference sequence). Losses at the gene ends were 6 bases for V and 0 bases for J; bases not matched to a gene: 9. This CDR3 has 17 residues.

This rearrangement joins TRBV9 to TRBJ2-1; 9 bases line up with TRBD2. Germline V gene sequence: CDR1 SGDLS, CDR2 YYNGEE. V shed 4 bases, J shed 3 bases, and the junction held 5 bases outside the gene matches. This CDR3 comprises 15 residues. Here the CDR3 reads CASSPRTSDYNEQFF. CDR3 nucleotide sequence: TGTGCCAGCAGCCCCCGGACTAGCGACTACAATGAGCAGTTCTTC.

The chain employs TRBV10-3 and TRBJ2-1, with TRBD2 matching over 9 bases. This CDR3 has 12 amino acids. Germline CDR1 and CDR2: ENHRY and SYGVKD. V lost 8 bases to trimming and J lost 9 bases; unmatched junction nucleotides: 5. CDR3 residues: CAIGREGPEQFF. The CDR3 coding sequence is TGTGCCATCGGGCGGGAGGGCCCTGAGCAGTTCTTC.

This rearrangement joins TRBV7-3 to TRBJ2-5, with D perhaps being TRBD1 or TRBD2 (7 bases each). CDR1 and CDR2 (germline): SGHTA, FQGTGA. This CDR3 has 16 amino acids. The germline V and J ends were trimmed by 2 bases and 2 bases, with 15 bases remaining between them. The CDR3 bases are TGTGCCAGCAGCTTAGGGGCAGGGGGGGGACAAGAGACCCAGTACTTC. This encodes CASSLGAGGGQETQYF.

This clonotype was seen more than once but under ten times. J is TRBJ1-3 and V is TRBV25-1; a possible D gene is TRBD1 (6 bases). Germline V gives CDR1 MGHDK, CDR2 SYGVNS. The V and J ends lost 2 bases and 4 bases respectively, with 18 bases between them. The CDR3 spans 17 residues. CDR3 coding DNA: TGTGCCAGCAGTGAAACCGTAATAACAGGGCAAGGAAACACCATATATTTT. Translating gives CASSETVITGQGNTIYF.

This sequence joins TRBV5-1 and TRBJ1-1, with D perhaps TRBD1 (5 bases). Germline V gene data show CDR1 as SGHRS and CDR2 as YFSETQ. The V gene lost 4 bases and the J gene lost 0 bases, with 10 bases spanning the gap. The CDR3 totals 14 residues. Written as DNA, the CDR3 is TGCGCCAGCAGCGCAGGGATAATGAACACTGAAGCTTTCTTT. Its translation is CASSAGIMNTEAFF.

The J gene is TRBJ2-1, the V gene TRBV24-1, with 14 nucleotides matching TRBD2. Trimming took 7 bases from V and 12 from J; bases not matched to a gene: 7. Germline-derived CDR1 and CDR2 are KGHDR and SFDVKD. This CDR3 has 14 amino acids. The CDR3 is CATSGTSGGPSQFF. The DNA of the CDR3 is TGTGCCACCAGCGGGACTAGCGGGGGCCCCTCGCAGTTCTTC.

This clonotype was seen only a few times. The V and J genes are TRBV15 and TRBJ2-3; TRBD2 might be the D (6 bases). CDR1 and CDR2 from the germline V gene are LNHNV and YYDKDF (reference sequence). The CDR3 totals 15 residues. V dropped 0 bases and J dropped 4 bases, with 11 bases sitting between them. CDR3 nucleotide sequence: TGTGCCACCAGCAGAGATAGAGCGGGTGCAGATACGCAGTATTTT. Encoded protein: CATSRDRAGADTQYF. Supplemented by reference TRBV15 and TRBJ2-3, the full variable domain reads DAMVIQNPRYQVTQFGKPVTLSCSQTLNHNVMYWYQQKSSQAPKLLFHYYDKDFNNEADTPDNFQSRRPNTSFCFLDIRSPGLGDTAMYLCATSRDRAGADTQYFGPGTRLTVL.

This clonotype was detected a few times. The chain employs TRBV29-1 and TRBJ2-1; the D is unclear. The CDR3 contains 12 residues. Between the trimmed V and J ends, which lost 6 bases and 3 bases, there was a span of 9 bases. CDR1 and CDR2 (germline): SQVTM, ANQGSEA. CDR3 protein: CSVWADYNEQFF. DNA of the CDR3: TGCAGCGTCTGGGCGGACTACAATGAGCAGTTCTTC.